A selection of T cell receptor beta chains follows, all from one sample in a study of Tregs in tolerant kidney transplant recipients. Measured with immunoSEQ multiplex PCR; TCRdb has only the in-frame clones, and not every one. The sample holds about 73,000 clones; 95% to 98% are singletons and the top ten take 0.56%. The specimen was CD4+ T cells from blood, collected before the transplant. The receptors were gathered from a human donor who received a combined kidney and bone marrow transplant. The CDR3 runs from the conserved cysteine through the conserved F or W. Fields, in order: V gene, J gene, CDR3 protein.

TRBV29-1,TRBJ1-2,CSVSQEGYGYTF
TRBV6-1,TRBJ2-7,CASSEWGRTYKQYF
TRBV15,TRBJ1-3,CATSRDSGVGNTIYF
TRBV19,TRBJ1-5,CASTAGGQPQHF
TRBV5-1,TRBJ2-5,CASSLVGQGAWETQYF
TRBV25-1,TRBJ2-7,CASRAGTSDEQYF
TRBV5-1,TRBJ2-3,CASSLGLAGGTDTQYF
TRBV11-3,TRBJ2-3,CASSFGGSADTQYF
TRBV10-3,TRBJ2-7,CASMGGPQSSYEQYF
TRBV11-2,TRBJ2-2,CASGPEGARTGELFF
TRBV12-2,TRBJ1-1,CASRGQGRDGNTEAFF
TRBV30,TRBJ1-1,CAWSDRGEAFF
TRBV5-1,TRBJ2-5,CASSFSGGGVETQYF
TRBV7-8,TRBJ1-5,CASSRPGQGASNQPQHF
TRBV7-2,TRBJ2-1,CASSLEVRPFF
TRBV19,TRBJ2-2,CASKGQPNEGELFF
TRBV4-3,TRBJ1-2,CASSQTGFGYTF
TRBV19,TRBJ1-2,CASSTQTSPTNYGYTF
TRBV7-9,TRBJ2-3,CASSYPKRRGGDTQYF
TRBV7-2,TRBJ1-5,CASSLDRSQPQHF
TRBV5-4,TRBJ2-7,CASSSPAGTSGSYEQYF
TRBV2,TRBJ1-5,CASSDTRTNRGSQPQHF
TRBV5-1,TRBJ1-5,CASSLAPRGVGRNSNQPQHF
TRBV5-1,TRBJ2-5,CASSLAAGTQETQYF
TRBV5-1,TRBJ1-3,CASSETGPGNTIYF
TRBV12-5,TRBJ2-7,CASAGGGTPPYEQYF
TRBV9,TRBJ2-7,CASSVAWDSAYEQYF
TRBV18,TRBJ2-1,CASSPPRAGAYNEQFF
TRBV5-4,TRBJ2-3,CASSLGQPGGTDTQYF
TRBV7-3,TRBJ1-4,CASSLSHGGKLFF
TRBV9,TRBJ2-3,CASSVAGSGGALSTDTQYF
TRBV6-1,TRBJ1-1,CASSPTLNTEAFF
TRBV28,TRBJ2-5,CASRSGGQETQYF
TRBV19,TRBJ1-5,CASSINRGDTIGGNQPQHF
TRBV4-2,TRBJ2-6,CASSQDKGAGETLGANVLTF